This record concerns one T cell receptor beta chain sequence. What it binds is not known. This sample stems from a study of vaccination effects on CD4 cells after COVID-19. Clones were read by immunoSEQ multiplex PCR, and TCRdb kept only the in-frame ones, dropping some. The sample consists of approximately 15,000 clones, 76% of them appearing once. Germline V gene lookup returns CDR1 LNHDA and CDR2 SQIVND (reference sequence). V was cut by 3 bases and J by 9 bases, with 8 bases left in between. The CDR3 contains 11 residues. Sequencing in the ViraFEST assay came after antigen-specific CD4+ T cells had been expanded with viral peptide pools, which were used to stimulate PBMC. It was after 10 days of culture that CD4+ T cells were isolated. Half-medium replacement with IL-2 medium occurred on days 3 and 7.

The clonotype comes from a human donor who received a COVID-19 vaccine. The J gene is TRBJ2-5, the V gene TRBV19, with D possibly being TRBD2 (6 bases). The source material was CD4+ T cells from PBMCs cultured with HCoV-229E spike peptides, sampled before COVID-19 vaccination. The CDR3 sequence: CASSMGGPQYF. The CDR3 nucleotides are TGTGCCAGTAGTATGGGGGGACCCCAGTACTTC.